These 9 T cell receptor beta chains came from one sample sequenced in a study of breast tumors, draining lymph nodes, adjacent tissues. TCRdb reanalysed the multiplex PCR reads using MiXCR and keeps one entry per CDR3 protein. The repertoire includes more than 15,000 distinct CDR3 sequences, 43% of them detected once, and approximately 20% sits in the top ten. Sequencing was performed on breast tumor tissue. The receptors come from a female donor with breast cancer. Some clones in this sample may be carry-over from other donors' samples.

This chain joins TRBV12-3 or TRBV12-4 and TRBJ1-3, with D hard to call. The CDR3 covers 14 residues. The V end was cut by 5 bases, the J end by 0 bases, with 8 bases between. The CDR3 coding sequence is TGTGCCAGCAGTCCTCGCACCTCTGGAAACACCATATATTTT. It translates to CASSPRTSGNTIYF.

J is TRBJ2-1 and V is TRBV5-5; D gene unclear. This CDR3 region has 12 residues. Germline loops: CDR1 SGHKS, CDR2 YYEKEE (reference sequence). V was trimmed by 0 bases and J by 7 bases, leaving 5 bases between them. This CDR3 reads CASSLEENEQFF. CDR3 nucleotides: TGTGCCAGCAGCTTGGAGGAGAATGAGCAGTTCTTC. Drawing the rest from reference TRBV5-5 and TRBJ2-1, the complete variable domain is DAGVTQSPTHLIKTRGQQVTLRCSPISGHKSVSWYQQVLGQGPQFIFQYYEKEERGRGNFPDRFSARQFPNYSSELNVNALLLGDSALYLCASSLEENEQFFGPGTRLTVL.

The CDR3 DNA reads TGTGCCACCAGTGACCCCCGCTCCGTAGGAAATGAGCAGTTCTTC. As protein: CATSDPRSVGNEQFF. The chain couples TRBV24-1 to TRBJ2-1; unclear D gene. With 4 bases removed from V and 7 bases from J, the gap between germline ends came to 16 bases. CDR3 length: 15 amino acids. The germline gives CDR1 KGHDR, CDR2 SFDVKD.

This clonotype was counted many times. The rearrangement links TRBV20-1 to TRBJ2-1; TRBD2 aligns across 12 bases. The germline V gene has CDR1 DFQATT and CDR2 SNEGSKA (reference sequence). The CDR3 has 15 amino acids. V was clipped by 3 bases and J by 9 bases; unmatched bases: 9. The CDR3 DNA sequence: TGCAGTGCTAGGGCTAGCGGGAGGGCCGCGGGTGAGCAGTTCTTC. The encoded protein is CSARASGRAAGEQFF.

This clonotype was seen many times. This chain uses TRBV6-1 with TRBJ1-3, with D maybe TRBD1 (5 bases). Trimming left V 5 bases short and J 4 bases short, with 15 bases between. The CDR3 has 15 amino acids. CDR1 MNHNS and CDR2 SASEGT come from the germline V gene. CDR3 protein: CASSSRFSGGNTIYF. The CDR3 DNA sequence: TGTGCCAGCAGTAGCCGCTTCTCAGGGGGAAACACCATATATTTT.

By frequency in the sample, this clonotype is medium-sized. The chain couples TRBV24-1 to TRBJ2-2; D is uncertain. This CDR3 contains 11 residues. V was cut by 4 bases and J by 7 bases, with 3 bases left in between. The germline V gene encodes CDR1 KGHDR and CDR2 SFDVKD. CDR3: CATSEFGELFF. CDR3 nucleotides: TGTGCCACCAGTGAATTCGGGGAGCTGTTTTTT.

This clonotype has a count of ten or more. Since a much larger clone is just one base distant, this may be a read error. This chain links TRBV12-3 or TRBV12-4 with TRBJ2-7; D ambiguous. The CDR3 has 13 residues. The CDR3 loop is CASSLLTDYERYF. The CDR3 bases are TGTGCCAGCAGCCTCCTGACGGATTACGAGCGGTACTTC.

This clonotype was counted many times. The CDR3 here is CASSQDAGDTGELFF. CDR3 sequence (DNA): TGTGCCAGCAGCCAAGACGCAGGGGACACCGGGGAGCTGTTTTTT. The J gene is TRBJ2-2, the V gene TRBV3-1; D may be TRBD1 (6 bases). CDR1 and CDR2 from the germline V gene are LGHDT and YNNKEL (reference sequence). The ends were cut back, 0 bases at V and 3 bases at J, with 8 bases in the middle. CDR3 length: 15 residues.

This clonotype was detected ten times or more. J is TRBJ1-1 and V is TRBV2; perhaps TRBD1 as D (5 bases). Germline values: CDR1 SNHLY, CDR2 FYNNEI. V lost 3 bases, J lost 6 bases, and 11 bases lay in between. The CDR3 is 13 residues long. The CDR3 DNA is TGTGCCAGCAGTGATCAGGGTGGGTCTGAAGCTTTCTTT. This encodes CASSDQGGSEAFF.